The 27 T cell receptor beta chains in this list originate from one sample, sequenced in a study of naive and memory T cell subsets. Four PCR rounds used nested alpha and beta constant region primers plus the SP2 primer. Using its own MiXCR run on the 5' RACE reads, TCRdb lists one record per CDR3 protein. The sample consists of more than 45,000 distinct CDR3 sequences, about 4.4% of them appearing once. TCR cDNA received a 3' ligated oligonucleotide that carried a UMI. All receptors come from a female donor in good health.

This clonotype has at least ten counts. CDR3 loop: CSARELLAGIYNEQFF. For the CDR3, the DNA is TGCAGTGCTAGGGAACTACTAGCAGGGATCTACAATGAGCAGTTCTTC. The chain links TRBV20-1 to TRBJ2-1; maybe TRBD2 (6 bases). V shed 3 bases and J shed 3 bases, with 18 bases lying between them. This CDR3 spans 16 amino acids. Germline-derived CDR1 and CDR2 are DFQATT and SNEGSKA (reference sequence).

At least ten counts were recorded for this clonotype. The chain has TRBV6-6 and TRBJ2-7; 9 bases align to TRBD1. The CDR3 consists of 12 residues. The junction had 1 base not matched to a gene; V was cut back by 6 bases and J by 4 bases. Germline loops: CDR1 MNHNY, CDR2 SVGAGI (reference sequence). The CDR3 DNA follows: TGTGCCAGCAGACAGGGGGCTTACGAGCAGTACTTC. It translates to CASRQGAYEQYF.

This clonotype showed up many times. This chain connects TRBV11-1 to TRBJ2-1; D gene ambiguous. Germline assignment: CDR1 SGHAT and CDR2 FQDESV (reference sequence). V was pared by 0 bases and J by 5 bases, with 11 bases between. The CDR3 has 15 amino acids. CDR3 nucleotide sequence: TGTGCCAGCAGCTTAGCGCCGGCACCAGACAATGAGCAGTTCTTC. It yields the protein CASSLAPAPDNEQFF. Based on the CDR3 plus reference TRBV11-1 and TRBJ2-1, the full variable domain is EAEVAQSPRYKITEKSQAVAFWCDPISGHATLYWYRQILGQGPELLVQFQDESVVDDSQLPKDRFSAERLKGVDSTLKIQPAELGDSAMYLCASSLAPAPDNEQFFGPGTRLTVL.

This clonotype has a count of ten or more. The J gene is TRBJ2-7, the V gene TRBV6-1, with D maybe TRBD1 (5 bases). Per germline, CDR1 MNHNS and CDR2 SASEGT. This CDR3 region has 15 residues. Trimming cost V 7 bases and J 0 bases, with 16 bases left between them. CDR3 in amino acids: CASTQGVSSSYEQYF. Written as DNA, the CDR3 is TGTGCCAGCACCCAAGGGGTTTCCTCCTCCTACGAGCAGTACTTC.

This clonotype was seen ten or more times. The chain combines TRBV6-6 with TRBJ2-5; 14 nucleotides line up with TRBD2. V lost 2 bases and J lost 3; bases outside the gene matches: 11. The germline V gene has CDR1 MNHNY and CDR2 SVGAGI (reference sequence). The CDR3 sequence is 19 residues long. CDR3 nucleotide sequence: TGTGCCAGCAGTTACGTGTGGACTAGCGGGAGGAAGGAAAAAGAGACCCAGTACTTC. Encoded protein: CASSYVWTSGRKEKETQYF.

In its sample, this clonotype was seen many times. The chain employs TRBV25-1 and TRBJ2-7; 7 bases map to TRBD2. This CDR3 spans 13 amino acids. The germline gives CDR1 MGHDK, CDR2 SYGVNS. The ends lost 6 bases at V and 6 bases at J; junction bases unmatched: 8. The CDR3 loop reads CASRGDPGGEQYF. CDR3 in DNA: TGTGCCAGCAGGGGGGATCCGGGAGGCGAGCAGTACTTC.

This clonotype has a count of ten or more. The chain combines TRBV14 with TRBJ2-2; 10 nucleotides match TRBD2. From germline, CDR1 is SGHDN and CDR2 FVKESK. V dropped 0 bases and J dropped 4; count of bases not matched to a gene: 5. The length of the CDR3 is 17 residues. CDR3 residues: CASSQERLAGVTGELFF. The CDR3 region has the DNA TGTGCCAGCAGCCAAGAAAGGCTAGCGGGAGTCACCGGGGAGCTGTTTTTT. Full variable domain (missing parts from reference TRBV14 and TRBJ2-2): EAGVTQFPSHSVIEKGQTVTLRCDPISGHDNLYWYRRVMGKEIKFLLHFVKESKQDESGMPNNRFLAERTGGTYSTLKVQPAELEDSGVYFCASSQERLAGVTGELFFGEGSRLTVL.

The sample holds many counts of this clonotype. This sequence joins TRBV23-1 and TRBJ2-7, with D unclear. TRBV23-1 is known as an ORF, though its function is uncertain. CDR3 length: 12 residues. V shed 9 bases and J shed 4 bases, with 13 bases lying between them. The CDR3 loop is CASPIEKYEQYF. The CDR3, as DNA: TGCGCCAGTCCGATCGAGAAATACGAGCAGTACTTC.

This clonotype has at least ten counts. This rearrangement joins TRBV15 to TRBJ2-4, with a tentative D call TRBD2 (6 bases). The CDR3 has 22 amino acids. V lost 0 bases to trimming and J lost 0 bases, with 27 bases between them. CDR1 is LNHNV, CDR2 YYDKDF, per germline (reference sequence). CDR3 region: CATSRDRRGTKGLGLAKNIQYF. The CDR3 DNA follows: TGTGCCACCAGCAGAGATCGGAGGGGTACTAAAGGGTTAGGACTAGCCAAAAACATTCAGTACTTC. The whole variable domain, filled in from reference TRBV15 and TRBJ2-4, reads DAMVIQNPRYQVTQFGKPVTLSCSQTLNHNVMYWYQQKSSQAPKLLFHYYDKDFNNEADTPDNFQSRRPNTSFCFLDIRSPGLGDTAMYLCATSRDRRGTKGLGLAKNIQYFGAGTRLSVL.

The sample holds many counts of this clonotype. V is TRBV20-1 and J is TRBJ2-3, with 7 bases identical to TRBD2. V lost 4 bases, J lost 4 bases, and 8 bases stayed unmatched. The germline V gene encodes CDR1 DFQATT and CDR2 SNEGSKA (reference sequence). The length of the CDR3 is 14 residues. CDR3 region: CSAIGRERADTQYF. CDR3 DNA: TGCAGTGCTATAGGGCGGGAGAGGGCAGATACGCAGTATTTT.

This clonotype was picked up a small number of times. The chain combines TRBV6-5 with TRBJ2-3; possible D gene TRBD2, 5 bases. Germline V gene lookup returns CDR1 MNHEY and CDR2 SVGAGI. CDR3 length: 17 residues. V was cut by 0 bases and J by 0 bases, with 13 bases left in between. CDR3 nucleotide sequence: TGTGCCAGCAGTTACTCTACTAGTTTTACTAGCACAGATACGCAGTATTTT. Its translation is CASSYSTSFTSTDTQYF.

This clonotype was observed at least ten times. The gene calls are TRBV20-1 and TRBJ1-1; possible D gene TRBD1, 5 bases. Germline CDR1 and CDR2: DFQATT and SNEGSKA (reference sequence). This CDR3 region has 17 residues. V was pared by 4 bases and J by 0 bases, with 21 bases between. The DNA of the CDR3 is TGCAGTGCTATTACTCCTTTTCAGGGAACCATGAACACTGAAGCTTTCTTT. Translated: CSAITPFQGTMNTEAFF.

This clonotype has a count of ten or more. The chain carries TRBV7-2 and TRBJ2-7; D may correspond to TRBD1 or TRBD2 (5 bases each). Trimming removed 2 bases at V and 2 bases at J, with 13 bases between. The CDR3 contains 15 residues. Looked up from germline, CDR1 is SGHTA and CDR2 is FQGNSA. The DNA for the CDR3 is TGTGCCAGCAGCTTAAACGGGGCTAGGACCTACGAGCAGTACTTC. It codes for CASSLNGARTYEQYF. The full variable domain, with the rest looked up from reference TRBV7-2 and TRBJ2-7, is GAGVSQSPSNKVTEKGKDVELRCDPISGHTALYWYRQSLGQGLEFLIYFQGNSAPDKSGLPSDRFSAERTGGSVSTLTIQRTQQEDSAVYLCASSLNGARTYEQYFGPGTRLTVT.

This clonotype was counted ten times or more. The chain combines TRBV6-5 with TRBJ2-7; TRBD2 might be the D (6 bases). CDR1 and CDR2 (germline): MNHEY, SVGAGI. The V end lost 5 bases, the J end lost 4 bases, and 12 bases lay between the germline ends. CDR3 length: 13 residues. The CDR3 sequence: CASSMTRVYEQYF. In DNA form, the CDR3 reads TGTGCCAGCAGTATGACTAGGGTGTACGAGCAGTACTTC.

This clonotype appeared a few times. The chain is built from TRBV29-1 and TRBJ2-7, with 11 bases matching TRBD1. V was pared by 7 bases and J by 1 base, with 9 bases of the junction left unmatched. CDR3 length equals 15 residues. CDR1 is SQVTM and CDR2 is ANQGSEA in the germline V gene. CDR3 in amino acids: CSAEGWDRGSYEQYF. The CDR3 coding sequence is TGCAGCGCCGAAGGGTGGGACAGGGGGTCCTACGAGCAGTACTTC.

This clonotype was seen repeatedly, ten times or more. The chain uses TRBV21-1 and TRBJ2-2. TRBV21-1 is described as a pseudogene. This CDR3 has 16 residues. The CDR3 sequence: CASSKGAGENSGELFF. The CDR3 DNA reads as TGTGCCAGCAGCAAAGGGGCTGGGGAAAACAGCGGGGAGCTGTTTTTT.

This clonotype was counted at least ten times. The V call is TRBV12-3 or TRBV12-4, the J call TRBJ2-7; unclear D gene. The CDR3 has 14 amino acids. Trimming cost V 7 bases and J 4 bases, with 17 bases left between them. The CDR3 sequence is CASTLGNTHYEQYF. The DNA of the CDR3 is TGTGCCAGCACCTTAGGGAACACCCATTACGAGCAGTACTTC.

This clonotype was detected many times. The J gene is TRBJ1-1, the V gene TRBV20-1, with D maybe TRBD1 (6 bases). V was cut by 4 bases and J by 0 bases, with 18 bases left in between. The germline V gene encodes CDR1 DFQATT and CDR2 SNEGSKA (reference sequence). The CDR3 has 16 residues. CDR3: CSAKQGKGLLNTEAFF. The CDR3 DNA reads as TGCAGTGCTAAACAGGGAAAGGGACTCTTGAACACTGAAGCTTTCTTT.

This clonotype occurred many times. In DNA, the CDR3 is TGTGCCAGCAGCTTAACGCCAAACAATGAGCAGTTCTTC. Protein: CASSLTPNNEQFF. This chain connects TRBV7-2 to TRBJ2-1, with D unresolved. The V and J ends lost 2 bases and 5 bases respectively, with 7 bases between them. Germline-derived CDR1 and CDR2 are SGHTA and FQGNSA. This CDR3 region has 13 residues.

This clonotype was counted at least ten times. The rearrangement joins TRBV7-8 to TRBJ1-4; no reliable D call. Per germline, CDR1 SGHVS and CDR2 FQNEAQ. V was clipped by 2 bases and J by 4 bases, with 11 bases between them. The CDR3 runs to 15 residues. CDR3 loop: CASSLTRQLNEKLFF. In DNA, the CDR3 is TGTGCCAGCAGCTTAACGAGGCAGCTTAATGAAAAACTGTTTTTT.

This clonotype was detected a few times. V usage is TRBV29-1 and J usage is TRBJ2-1, with D possibly being TRBD2 (6 bases). The CDR3 is made up of 16 amino acids. Trimming removed 1 base from V and 6 bases from J, with 19 bases in between. Germline values: CDR1 SQVTM, CDR2 ANQGSEA. For the CDR3, the DNA is TGCAGCGTTGAAGCTTCATTGACTAGGGTAGGCAATGAGCAGTTCTTC. Amino acids: CSVEASLTRVGNEQFF.

This clonotype was counted many times. The CDR3 nucleotides read TGTGCCAGCAGCTTAGTAGCGGGAGAGGTGGCCAAAAACATTCAGTACTTC. Protein: CASSLVAGEVAKNIQYF. V gene TRBV11-2 combines with J gene TRBJ2-4, with 9 positions matching TRBD2. Germline CDR1 reads SGHAT; CDR2 reads FQNNGV. Losses at the gene ends were 1 base for V and 1 base for J; bases not matched to a gene: 5. The CDR3 extends over 17 amino acids.

Many counts were recorded for this clonotype. The chain has TRBV19 and TRBJ2-2, with 10 bases fitting TRBD1. Germline CDR1 and CDR2: LNHDA and SQIVND (reference sequence). V dropped 10 bases and J dropped 7; count of bases not matched to a gene: 6. There are 13 residues in the CDR3. The CDR3 is CATDRGQGGELFF. CDR3 DNA sequence: TGTGCCACCGACAGGGGGCAGGGCGGGGAGCTGTTTTTT.

This clonotype has ten or more counts. The chain is built from TRBV28 and TRBJ2-5, with no clear D. The V end was cut by 6 bases, the J end by 3 bases, with 5 bases between. The CDR3 runs to 11 residues. The V gene's germline CDR1 is MDHEN and CDR2 SYDVKM. In DNA, the CDR3 is TGTGCCAGCAGGAAGGAAGAGACCCAGTACTTC. Translation: CASRKEETQYF.

This clonotype appeared a few times. At one end the junction does not follow the germline gene, possibly because of a read error. The rearrangement links TRBV15 to TRBJ1-2, with D uncertain. Germline CDR1 and CDR2: LNHNV and YYDKDF (reference sequence). The CDR3 loop spans 14 amino acids. CDR3 region: CATSRETANYGDTF. In nucleotides, the CDR3 is TGTGCCACCAGCAGAGAAACAGCGAACTATGGCGACACCTTC.

This clonotype was observed many times. This sequence joins TRBV27 and TRBJ2-6, with 8 bases lining up with TRBD1. Germline CDR1 reads MNHEY; CDR2 reads SMNVEV (reference sequence). V shed 4 bases and J 0 bases; nucleotides not matched to a gene: 8. CDR3 size: 18 residues. The CDR3 DNA sequence: TGTGCCAGCAGTTCACTCGGGACAGGAGCCTCTGGGGCCAACGTCCTGACTTTC. Its protein product is CASSSLGTGASGANVLTF.

The rearrangement links TRBV2 to TRBJ2-5, with D possibly TRBD1 on 6 matching bases. This CDR3 region has 16 residues. Germline CDR1 reads SNHLY; CDR2 reads FYNNEI. V lost 7 bases to trimming and J lost 2 bases, with 20 bases between them. In nucleotides, the CDR3 is TGTGCCAGCACCGAGCGGTGGGGGCGGCAACAAGAGACCCAGTACTTC. It translates to CASTERWGRQQETQYF.